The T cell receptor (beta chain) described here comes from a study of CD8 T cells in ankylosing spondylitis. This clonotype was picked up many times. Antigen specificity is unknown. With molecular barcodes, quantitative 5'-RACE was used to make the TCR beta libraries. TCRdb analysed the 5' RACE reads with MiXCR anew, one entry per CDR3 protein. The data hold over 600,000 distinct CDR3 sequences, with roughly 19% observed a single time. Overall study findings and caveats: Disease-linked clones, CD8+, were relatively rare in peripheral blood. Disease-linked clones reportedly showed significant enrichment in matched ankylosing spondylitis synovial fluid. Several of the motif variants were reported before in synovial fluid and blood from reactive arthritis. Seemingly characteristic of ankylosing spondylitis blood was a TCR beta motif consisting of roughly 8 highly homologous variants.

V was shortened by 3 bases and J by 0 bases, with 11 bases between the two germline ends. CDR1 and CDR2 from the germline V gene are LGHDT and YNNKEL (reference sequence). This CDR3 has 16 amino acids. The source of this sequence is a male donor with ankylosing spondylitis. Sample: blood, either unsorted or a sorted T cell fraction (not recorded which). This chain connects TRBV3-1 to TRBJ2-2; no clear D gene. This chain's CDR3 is CASSHLGSANTGELFF. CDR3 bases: TGTGCCAGCAGCCATTTAGGCAGCGCGAACACCGGGGAGCTGTTTTTT.